Reported below is one T cell receptor beta chain. V dropped 0 bases and J dropped 3; count of bases not matched to a gene: 9. Germline V gene lookup returns CDR1 SGDLS and CDR2 YYNGEE. CDR3 length: 16 amino acids. The sample belongs to a study of T cell changes during pregnancy in multiple sclerosis. Measured with immunoSEQ multiplex PCR; TCRdb has only the in-frame clones, and not every one. The sample yields about 40,000 clones, more than 80% seen once. The specimen comprised CD4+ T cells from peripheral blood mononuclear cells, sampled in the third trimester of pregnancy. V gene TRBV9 combines with J gene TRBJ2-7, with 7 bases lining up with TRBD1. This clonotype was obtained from a female donor with multiple sclerosis, enrolled in a pregnancy study. CDR3 bases: TGTGCCAGCAGCGTAGGGGCAGGGGGTGGGTACTACGAGCAGTACTTC. Translated, it gives CASSVGAGGGYYEQYF. Drawing the rest from reference TRBV9 and TRBJ2-7, the complete variable domain is DSGVTQTPKHLITATGQRVTLRCSPRSGDLSVYWYQQSLDQGLQFLIQYYNGEERAKGNILERFSAQQFPDLHSELNLSSLELGDSALYFCASSVGAGGGYYEQYFGPGTRLTVT.